Following are 7 T cell receptor beta chains from one sample sequenced in a study of CD8+ T cells in alopecia areata. Extracted RNA was reverse transcribed into cDNA, the sequencing template. Clones were sequenced by immunoSEQ multiplex PCR, and TCRdb holds only the in-frame ones, with some missing. Observed are approximately 280,000 clones, no singletons, with the top ten taking roughly 1.2%. Sorting of pooled cutaneous lymph node cells was based on CD4, CD8alpha, NKG2D, NKG2ACE and other markers. Sequenced input: CD4+ T cells sorted from a lymph node. Receptors were obtained from a C3H/HeJ mouse with alopecia areata. The MHC haplotype of the strain is H2-k.

Remarks on this clone: Here the gene names and germline are mouse. The DNA ends 4 residues before the CDR3 does, and the rest of the CDR3 is filled in from the germline J gene. The sample contains more than one DNA sequence encoding this CDR3. The V call is TRBV13-2, the J call TRBJ2-5; tentative D call: TRBD1 (5 bases). This CDR3 is 15 amino acids long. Trimming left V 0 bases short and J 0 bases short, with 8 bases between. The germline V gene has CDR1 NNHNN and CDR2 SYGAGS (reference sequence). Incomplete CDR3 DNA: TGTGCCAGCGGTGATGCAGGGTCTAACCAAGAC. Protein: CASGDAGSNQD. The CDR3 in its entirety is CASGDAGSNQDTQYF.

As concerns this clone: Mouse names are used for the genes. The read terminates 4 residues before the CDR3 end, so the remaining end is supplied by the germline J gene. The V gene is TRBV5, the J gene TRBJ2-3; no reliable D call. In germline, CDR1 is LGHNA, CDR2 YNLKQL (reference sequence). The CDR3 length is 16 residues. V gave up 0 bases and J gave up 0 bases, with 10 bases separating them. The sequenced CDR3 bases are TGTGCCAGCAGCCAAGATCCGCAGGCTAGTGCAGAA. Translation gives CASSQDPQASAE. The full CDR3 is CASSQDPQASAETLYF.

This clone was seen repeatedly, ten times or more. Mouse names are used for the genes. The CDR3 extends 4 residues past the end of the read, so its final part is completed from the germline J gene. This rearrangement joins TRBV17 to TRBJ2-2; maybe TRBD1 (6 bases). CDR3 length: 14 residues. Germline loops: CDR1 MNHDT, CDR2 YYDKIL. The V gene lost 6 bases and the J gene lost 6 bases, with 14 bases spanning the gap. This CDR3 reads CASSQPAGAGQLYF. CDR3 DNA (partial): TGTGCTAGCAGCCAGCCGGCAGGGGCCGGG.

About this clone: The genes and germline here are from mouse. The DNA ends 4 residues before the CDR3 does, and the rest of the CDR3 is filled in from the germline J gene. The same CDR3 is also encoded by other DNA sequences in this sample. The rearrangement joins TRBV13-1 to TRBJ2-1, with a weak D call TRBD2 (6 bases). V dropped 0 bases and J dropped 4 bases, with 11 bases sitting between them. Germline loops: CDR1 NSHNY, CDR2 SYGAGN. The CDR3 is 15 amino acids. The CDR3 bases that were read are TGTGCCAGCAGTGATGCGCCTGGGGTTTATGCT. Protein: CASSDAPGVYA. The CDR3 in its entirety is CASSDAPGVYAEQFF.

This clone was found a few times. Gene names refer to mouse genes. The read terminates 4 residues before the CDR3 end, so the remaining end is supplied by the germline J gene. Other DNA variants within this sample encode the same CDR3. The chain carries TRBV1 and TRBJ2-3; TRBD2 matches at 7 bases. The CDR3 has 16 amino acids. The germline CDR1 and CDR2 sequences are NSQYPW and LRSPGD (reference sequence). V gave up 1 base and J gave up 0 bases; unmatched junction bases: 4. CDR3 amino acids: CTCSAVGGSSAETLYF. The DNA read from the CDR3 is TGCACCTGCAGTGCAGTTGGGGGGTCTAGTGCAGAA.

This clone was counted only a few times. All gene names here are mouse names. The read terminates 4 residues ahead of where the CDR3 ends, so the germline J gene completes it. The V call is TRBV13-1, the J call TRBJ2-3; 12 bases map to TRBD2. With 3 bases clipped from V and 3 bases from J, the junction kept 2 bases outside the gene matches. Germline-derived CDR1 and CDR2 are NSHNY and SYGAGN. This CDR3 has 15 residues. The CDR3 sequence: CASSGLGGPAETLYF. The part of the CDR3 DNA that was read is TGTGCCAGCAGTGGACTGGGGGGGCCGGCAGAA.

A few counts support this clone. Gene names refer to mouse genes. The read stops 4 residues short of the end of the CDR3; the missing end is completed from the germline J gene. V usage is TRBV13-1 and J usage is TRBJ1-2; TRBD1 might be the D (5 bases). V dropped 3 bases and J dropped 0 bases, with 12 bases sitting between them. This CDR3 is built from 15 residues. Germline CDR1 is NSHNY and CDR2 is SYGAGN. CDR3 DNA, as far as it was read: TGTGCCAGCAGTGCCCCGGACAATGCAAACTCC. The encoded protein is CASSAPDNANS. The full CDR3 sequence reads CASSAPDNANSDYTF.